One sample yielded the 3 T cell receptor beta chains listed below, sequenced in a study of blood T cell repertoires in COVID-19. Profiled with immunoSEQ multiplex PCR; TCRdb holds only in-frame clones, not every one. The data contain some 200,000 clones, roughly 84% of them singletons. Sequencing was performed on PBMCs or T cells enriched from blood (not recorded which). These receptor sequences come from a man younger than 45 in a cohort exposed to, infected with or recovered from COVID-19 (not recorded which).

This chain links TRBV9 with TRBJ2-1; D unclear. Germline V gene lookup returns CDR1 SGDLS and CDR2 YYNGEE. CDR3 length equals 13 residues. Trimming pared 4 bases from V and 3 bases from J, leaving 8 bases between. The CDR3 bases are TGTGCCAGCAGCCTCGCCGGCTACAATGAGCAGTTCTTC. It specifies CASSLAGYNEQFF.

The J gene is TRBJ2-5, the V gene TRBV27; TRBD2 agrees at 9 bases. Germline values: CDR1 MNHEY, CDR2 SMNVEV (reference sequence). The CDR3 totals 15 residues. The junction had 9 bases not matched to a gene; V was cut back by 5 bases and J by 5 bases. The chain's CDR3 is CASSPSGEGRETQYF. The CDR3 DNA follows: TGTGCCAGCAGTCCTAGCGGGGAGGGGAGGGAGACCCAGTACTTC.

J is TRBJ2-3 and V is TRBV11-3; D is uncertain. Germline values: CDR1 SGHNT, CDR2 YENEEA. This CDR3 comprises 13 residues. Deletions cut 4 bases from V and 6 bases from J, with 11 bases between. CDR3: CASSSGSLDTQYF. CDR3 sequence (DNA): TGTGCCAGCAGCTCCGGGTCCTTGGATACGCAGTATTTT. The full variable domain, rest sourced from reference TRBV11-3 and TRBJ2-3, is EAGVVQSPRYKIIEKKQPVAFWCNPISGHNTLYWYLQNLGQGPELLIRYENEEAVDDSQLPKDRFSAERLKGVDSTLKIQPAELGDSAVYLCASSSGSLDTQYFGPGTRLTVL.